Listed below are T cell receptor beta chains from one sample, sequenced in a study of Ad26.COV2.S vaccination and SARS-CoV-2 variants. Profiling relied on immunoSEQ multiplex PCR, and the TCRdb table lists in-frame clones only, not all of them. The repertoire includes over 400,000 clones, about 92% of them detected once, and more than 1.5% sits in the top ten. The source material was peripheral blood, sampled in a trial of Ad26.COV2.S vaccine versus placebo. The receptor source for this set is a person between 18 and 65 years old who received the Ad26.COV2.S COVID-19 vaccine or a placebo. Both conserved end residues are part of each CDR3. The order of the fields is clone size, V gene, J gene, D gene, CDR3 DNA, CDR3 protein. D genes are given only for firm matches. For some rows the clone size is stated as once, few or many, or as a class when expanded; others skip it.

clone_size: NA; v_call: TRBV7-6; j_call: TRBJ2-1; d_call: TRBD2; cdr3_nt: TGTGCCAGCAGCTTAGCGCTAGCGGGGTATGGTTTTGGCAATGAGCAGTTCTTC; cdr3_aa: CASSLALAGYGFGNEQFF
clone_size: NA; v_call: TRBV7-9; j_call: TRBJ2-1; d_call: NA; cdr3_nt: TGTGCCAGCAGCCATCTGGGCTCTGAGCAGTTCTTC; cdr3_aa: CASSHLGSEQFF
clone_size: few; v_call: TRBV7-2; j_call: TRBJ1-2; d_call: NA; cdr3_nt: TGTGCCAGCAGCTTGGGGTCGAGCTATGGCTACACCTTC; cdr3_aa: CASSLGSSYGYTF
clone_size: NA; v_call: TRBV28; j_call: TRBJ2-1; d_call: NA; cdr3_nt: TGTGCCAGCGTAGTGGGGAGCTCCTACAATGAGCAGTTCTTC; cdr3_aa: CASVVGSSYNEQFF
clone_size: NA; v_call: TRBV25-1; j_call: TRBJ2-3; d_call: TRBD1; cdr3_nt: TGTGCCAGCAGTGATAGGACAGGGATTACAGATACGCAGTATTTT; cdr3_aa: CASSDRTGITDTQYF
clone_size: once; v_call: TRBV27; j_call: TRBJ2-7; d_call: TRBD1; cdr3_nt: TGTGCCAGCAGTACCCCGGGACAGGGTCACTACGAGCAGTACTTC; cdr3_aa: CASSTPGQGHYEQYF
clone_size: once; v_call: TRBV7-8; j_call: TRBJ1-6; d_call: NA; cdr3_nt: TGTGCCAGCAGCTCCGAAGGGTATTCACCCCTCCACTTT; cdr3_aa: CASSSEGYSPLHF
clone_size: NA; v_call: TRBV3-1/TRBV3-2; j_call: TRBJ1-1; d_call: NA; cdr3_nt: TGTGCCAGCAGCCAAGGATGGGGGTCCTTGACTGAAGCTTTCTTT; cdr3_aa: CASSQGWGSLTEAFF
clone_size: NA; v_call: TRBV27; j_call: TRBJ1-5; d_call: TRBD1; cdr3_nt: TGTGCCAGCAGTTTCGGACAGGCGACCAATCAGCCCCAGCATTTT; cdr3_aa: CASSFGQATNQPQHF
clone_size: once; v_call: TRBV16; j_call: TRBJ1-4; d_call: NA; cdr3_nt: TGTGCCAGCAGCCAAACCTTTAATGAAAAACTGTTTTTT; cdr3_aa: CASSQTFNEKLFF
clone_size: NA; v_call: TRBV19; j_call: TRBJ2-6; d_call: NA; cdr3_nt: TGTGCCAGTAGTATAGGGCAGGGAGCCGGGGCCAACGTCCTGACTTTC; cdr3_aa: CASSIGQGAGANVLTF
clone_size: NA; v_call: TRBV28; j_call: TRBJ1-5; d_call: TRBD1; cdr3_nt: TGTGCCAGCAGTTTAGGGACAGGGGCGGTGCAGCCCCAGCATTTT; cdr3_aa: CASSLGTGAVQPQHF
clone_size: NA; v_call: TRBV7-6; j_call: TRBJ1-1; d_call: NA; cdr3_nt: TGTGCCAGCATCGAGACCAGGGGAGTGGGCACTGAAGCTTTCTTT; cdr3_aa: CASIETRGVGTEAFF
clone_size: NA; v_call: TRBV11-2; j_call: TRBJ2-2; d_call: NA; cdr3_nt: TGTGCCAGCAGCTTACGTCTAGACACCGGGGAGCTGTTTTTT; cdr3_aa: CASSLRLDTGELFF
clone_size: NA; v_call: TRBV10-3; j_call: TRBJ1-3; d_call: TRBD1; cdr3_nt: TGTGCCATCAGTGAGTCAGGGGGCCGATCTGGAAACACCATATATTTT; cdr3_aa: CAISESGGRSGNTIYF
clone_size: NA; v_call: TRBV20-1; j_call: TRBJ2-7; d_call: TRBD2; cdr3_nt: TGCAGTGCTAGTTCTTGGCTAGCGGGGGGGTCTTGGGAGCAGTACTTC; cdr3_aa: CSASSWLAGGSWEQYF
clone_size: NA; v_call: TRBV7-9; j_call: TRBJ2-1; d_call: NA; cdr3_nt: TGTGCCAGCAGCCCAATTTACAATGAGCAGTTCTTC; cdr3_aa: CASSPIYNEQFF
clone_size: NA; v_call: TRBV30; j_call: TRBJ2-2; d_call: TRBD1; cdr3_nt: TGTGCCTGGAGCCCCTGGGACAGGGTATTCGGGGAGCTGTTTTTT; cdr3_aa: CAWSPWDRVFGELFF
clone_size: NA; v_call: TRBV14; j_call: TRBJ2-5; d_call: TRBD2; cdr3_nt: TGTGCCAGCAGCCAGCTAGCGGCATTGCCTAAAGAGACCCAGTACTTC; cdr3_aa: CASSQLAALPKETQYF
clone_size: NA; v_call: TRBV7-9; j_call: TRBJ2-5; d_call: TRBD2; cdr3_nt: TGTGCCAGCAGCCTATCACTGACTAGCTCAGAGACCCAGTACTTC; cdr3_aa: CASSLSLTSSETQYF
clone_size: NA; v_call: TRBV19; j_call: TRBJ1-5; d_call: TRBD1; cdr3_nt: TGTGCCAGTAGTAACCGGGACAGAGGCAATCAGCCCCAGCATTTT; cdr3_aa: CASSNRDRGNQPQHF
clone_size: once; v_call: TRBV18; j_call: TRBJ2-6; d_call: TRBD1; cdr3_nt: TGTGCCAGCCCAGGGACAGGGTCCCTCTCTGGGGCCAACGTCCTGACTTTC; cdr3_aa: CASPGTGSLSGANVLTF
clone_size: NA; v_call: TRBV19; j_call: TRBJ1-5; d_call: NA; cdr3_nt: TGTGCCAGTAAATCCGACCAAGGCCAGCCCCAGCATTTT; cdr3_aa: CASKSDQGQPQHF
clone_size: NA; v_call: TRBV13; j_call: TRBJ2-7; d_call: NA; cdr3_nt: TGTGCCAGCAGCTTAGGCCCCCCCGGACTCTCCTACGAGCAGTACTTC; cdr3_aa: CASSLGPPGLSYEQYF
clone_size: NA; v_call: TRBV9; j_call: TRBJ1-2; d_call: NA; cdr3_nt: TGTGCCAGCAGCGTAGTAGGAACCCCGGGCTACACCTTC; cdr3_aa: CASSVVGTPGYTF
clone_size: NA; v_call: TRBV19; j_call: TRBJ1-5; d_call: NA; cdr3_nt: TGTGCCAGTAAGCCTGAGTTCAATCAGCCCCAGCATTTT; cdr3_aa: CASKPEFNQPQHF
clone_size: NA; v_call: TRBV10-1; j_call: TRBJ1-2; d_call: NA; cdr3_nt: TGCGCCAGCAGACCCCCTTGGAGGGAAGCTGGCTACACCTTC; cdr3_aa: CASRPPWREAGYTF
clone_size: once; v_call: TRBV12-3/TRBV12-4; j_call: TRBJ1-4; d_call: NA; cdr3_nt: TGTGCCAGCAGGGACAGCTTTGAAAAACTGTTTTTT; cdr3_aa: CASRDSFEKLFF
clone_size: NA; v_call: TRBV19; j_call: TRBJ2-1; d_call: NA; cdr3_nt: TGTGCCAGTAGCATCAGGGTTCAGCTCAATGAGCAGTTCTTC; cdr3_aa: CASSIRVQLNEQFF
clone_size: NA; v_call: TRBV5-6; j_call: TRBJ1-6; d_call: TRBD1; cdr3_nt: TGTGCCAGCAGCCCCGGGACAGTAAATTCACCCCTCCACTTT; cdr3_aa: CASSPGTVNSPLHF
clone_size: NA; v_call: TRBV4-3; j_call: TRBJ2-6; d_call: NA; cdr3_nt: TGCGCCAGCAGCCAAGATCGGCTCAGGATATCTGGGGCCAACGTCCTGACTTTC; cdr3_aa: CASSQDRLRISGANVLTF
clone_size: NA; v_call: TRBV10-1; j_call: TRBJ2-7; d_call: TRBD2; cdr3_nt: TGCGCCAGCAGTGAAGGCGGGGGGGCTTACGAGCAGTACTTC; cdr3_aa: CASSEGGGAYEQYF
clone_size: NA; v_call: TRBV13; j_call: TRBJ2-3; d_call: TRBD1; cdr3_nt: TGTGCCAGCAGGGACTTCGGGACAGGGGTCACAGATACGCAGTATTTT; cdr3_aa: CASRDFGTGVTDTQYF
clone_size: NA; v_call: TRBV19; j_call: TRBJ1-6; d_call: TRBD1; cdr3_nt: TGTGCCAGTAGTACCCCGGGACAGGCCTCAAATTCACCCCTCCACTTT; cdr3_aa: CASSTPGQASNSPLHF
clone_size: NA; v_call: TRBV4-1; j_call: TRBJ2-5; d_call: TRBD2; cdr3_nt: TGCGCCAGCAGCCCCGAGGGGACTAGCGGGGCCCGTAAAGAGACCCAGTACTTC; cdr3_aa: CASSPEGTSGARKETQYF
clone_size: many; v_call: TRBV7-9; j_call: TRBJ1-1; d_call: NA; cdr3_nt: TGTGCCAGCAGCTTATTCCGGTGGGTTGAGAACACTGAAGCTTTCTTT; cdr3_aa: CASSLFRWVENTEAFF
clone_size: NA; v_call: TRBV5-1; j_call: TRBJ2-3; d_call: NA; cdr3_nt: TGCGCCAGCAGCTTAGGACACCAAAGTAGCACAGATACGCAGTATTTT; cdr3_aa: CASSLGHQSSTDTQYF
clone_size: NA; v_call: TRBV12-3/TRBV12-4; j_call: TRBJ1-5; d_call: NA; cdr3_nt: TGTGCCAGCAGTTTTGGGGGGCCCCAGCATTTT; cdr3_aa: CASSFGGPQHF
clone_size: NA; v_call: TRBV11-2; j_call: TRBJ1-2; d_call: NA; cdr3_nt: TGTGCCAGCAGCCAAGCTAACTATGGCTACACCTTC; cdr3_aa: CASSQANYGYTF
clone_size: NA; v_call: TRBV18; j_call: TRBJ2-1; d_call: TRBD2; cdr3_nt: TGTGCCAGCTCACCAATTAGCGGGGGGGCGTCCTACAATGAGCAGTTCTTC; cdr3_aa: CASSPISGGASYNEQFF
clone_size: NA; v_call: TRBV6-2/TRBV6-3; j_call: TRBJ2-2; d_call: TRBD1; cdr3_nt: TGTGCCAGCAGCCGGACAGGGCCCGGGGAGCTGTTTTTT; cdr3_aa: CASSRTGPGELFF
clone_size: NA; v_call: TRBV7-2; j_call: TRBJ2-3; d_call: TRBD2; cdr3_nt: TGTGCCAGCACCGGCGGGGGACCTAGCACAGATACGCAGTATTTT; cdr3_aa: CASTGGGPSTDTQYF
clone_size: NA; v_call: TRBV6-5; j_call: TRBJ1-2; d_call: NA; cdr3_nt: TGTGCCAGCCAATCAGGGTCCTATGGCTACACCTTC; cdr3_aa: CASQSGSYGYTF
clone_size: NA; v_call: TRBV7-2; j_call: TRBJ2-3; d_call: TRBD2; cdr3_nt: TGTGCCAGCAGCGTAGCGGGGGGGCCTGCAGATACGCAGTATTTT; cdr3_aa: CASSVAGGPADTQYF
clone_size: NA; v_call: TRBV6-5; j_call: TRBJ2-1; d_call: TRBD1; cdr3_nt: TGTGCCAGCAGTTACGGGACAGGGTCGTACAATGAGCAGTTCTTC; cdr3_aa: CASSYGTGSYNEQFF
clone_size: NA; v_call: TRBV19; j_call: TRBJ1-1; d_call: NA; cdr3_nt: TGTGCCAGTACCACAGGGAACACTGAAGCTTTCTTT; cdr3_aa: CASTTGNTEAFF
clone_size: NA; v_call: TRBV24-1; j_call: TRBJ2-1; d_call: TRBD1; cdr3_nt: TGTGCCACCAGTGGCAAAACCCCGGGACAGGGCAGCCTTAGCTCCTACAATGAGCAGTTCTTC; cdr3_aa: CATSGKTPGQGSLSSYNEQFF
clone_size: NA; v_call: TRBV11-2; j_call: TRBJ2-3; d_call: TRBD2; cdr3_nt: TGTGCCAGCAGCTCGATCCGGGGGGGCCCGGATACGCAGTATTTT; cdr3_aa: CASSSIRGGPDTQYF